This TCR beta chain stems from a study of T cell changes during pregnancy in multiple sclerosis. Repertoires were generated with immunoSEQ multiplex PCR, while TCRdb's copy carries only in-frame clones and drops some. The top ten clones hold about 27% of a sample with tens of thousands of clones, about 90% of them seen once. Per germline, CDR1 SGDLS and CDR2 YYNGEE. The CDR3 has 14 residues. V shed 0 bases, J shed 9 bases, and the junction held 1 base outside the gene matches. The origin of this receptor is a female donor with multiple sclerosis, enrolled in a pregnancy study. The chain couples TRBV9 to TRBJ1-6, with 9 nucleotides matching TRBD1. The source was CD8+ T cells from peripheral blood mononuclear cells, collected before pregnancy. For the CDR3, the DNA is TGTGCCAGCAGCGTAGACAGGGGGCCTTCACCCCTCCACTTT. Encoded protein: CASSVDRGPSPLHF.